This TCR beta chain was obtained from a study of cytomegalovirus exposure and HLA in healthy donors. Study background: The 666 first-cohort repertoires shared a platform with the 130 or so validation repertoires, as reported in a later analysis. Findings and caveats of the study: The dataset shows that most TCR sequences were rare, while some public TCRs occurred in many donors. Cytomegalovirus status was reportedly diagnosed by the classifier with high sensitivity and specificity. Cytomegalovirus association was assigned to around 150 TCR beta chains.

Method: immunoSEQ multiplex PCR; TCRdb's copy keeps in-frame clones and lacks some. Of roughly 84,000 clones in the sample, approximately 90% were seen once. The CDR3 is 13 residues long. Germline CDR1 MDHEN, CDR2 SYDVKM. The ends were cut back, 3 bases at V and 8 bases at J, with 13 bases in the middle. As for this clone: Its cognate antigen is unknown.

This sequence joins TRBV28 and TRBJ1-1; D perhaps matches TRBD1 (5 bases). Sequences were obtained from PBMCs. This TCR came from a man aged 25 to 45 in good health and CMV-seronegative. The CDR3 is CASSFLVGGEAFF. The CDR3 region has the DNA TGTGCCAGCAGTTTTTTGGTCGGGGGGGAAGCTTTCTTT.